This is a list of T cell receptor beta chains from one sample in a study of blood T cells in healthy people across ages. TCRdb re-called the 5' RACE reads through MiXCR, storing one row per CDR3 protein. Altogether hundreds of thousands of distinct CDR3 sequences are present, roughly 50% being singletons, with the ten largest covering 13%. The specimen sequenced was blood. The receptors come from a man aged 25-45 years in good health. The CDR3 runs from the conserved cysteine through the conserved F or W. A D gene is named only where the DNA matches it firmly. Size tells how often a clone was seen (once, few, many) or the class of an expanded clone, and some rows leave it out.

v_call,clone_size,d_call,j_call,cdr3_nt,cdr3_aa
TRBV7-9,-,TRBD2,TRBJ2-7,TGTGCCAGCAGCTTACCCCGGACTAGCGGGGGGTTTACCTACGAGCAGTACTTC,CASSLPRTSGGFTYEQYF
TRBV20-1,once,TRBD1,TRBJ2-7,TGCAGTGCTTGGGACAGCAGTACCTACGAGCAGTACTTC,CSAWDSSTYEQYF
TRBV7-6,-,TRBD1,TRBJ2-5,TGTGCCAGCAGCTTAGCAGGGACAGGGATGTACCAAGAGACCCAGTACTTC,CASSLAGTGMYQETQYF
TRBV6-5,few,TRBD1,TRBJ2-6,TGTGCCAGCAGTTTACAGGGGACGAGAAGGGCCAACGTCCTGACTTTC,CASSLQGTRRANVLTF
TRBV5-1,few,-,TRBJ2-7,TGCGCCAGCAGCTTGGAGAGGGGGACATCCTACGAGCAGTACTTC,CASSLERGTSYEQYF
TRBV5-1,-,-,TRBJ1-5,TGCGCCAGCAGCGTGGACGTTGATCAGCCCCAGCATTTT,CASSVDVDQPQHF
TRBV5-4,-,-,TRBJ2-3,TGTGCCAGCAGCTTGGGAGGGGGGAGCACAGAGACGCAGTATTTT,CASSLGGGSTETQYF
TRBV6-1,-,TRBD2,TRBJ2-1,TGTGCCAGCATCTGGGGCGGGGGGAATGAGCAGTTCTTC,CASIWGGGNEQFF
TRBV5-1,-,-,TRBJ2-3,TGCGCCAGCAGCTTGGGGGGTCTGGAGGGGGACTCGGGCGATACGCAGTATTTT,CASSLGGLEGDSGDTQYF
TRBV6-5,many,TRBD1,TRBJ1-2,TGTGCCAGCAGTCCGGACAGGGTTGGTGGCTACACCTTC,CASSPDRVGGYTF
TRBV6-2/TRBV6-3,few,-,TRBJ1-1,TGTGCCAGCAGTCTTCCATTAACTGAAGCTTTCTTT,CASSLPLTEAFF
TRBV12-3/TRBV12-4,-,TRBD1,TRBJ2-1,TGTGCCAGCAGTTCCCCCGGGACAGTCTACAATGAGCAGTTCTTC,CASSSPGTVYNEQFF
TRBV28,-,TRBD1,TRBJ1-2,TGTGCCAGCGTCGCAGGGGGCGGCTATGGCTACACCTTC,CASVAGGGYGYTF
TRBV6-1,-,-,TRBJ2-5,TGTGCCAGCAGTGGAGAGAGGAACAGCGTCCAAGAGACCCAGTACTTC,CASSGERNSVQETQYF
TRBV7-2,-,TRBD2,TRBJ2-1,TGTGCCAGCAGCTTAGCGGCTAGCGGGGCTCTCGGGAACAATGAGCAGTTCTTC,CASSLAASGALGNNEQFF
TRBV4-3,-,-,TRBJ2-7,TGCGCCAGCAGCCAGCGGAGGGGTGATGAGCAGTACTTC,CASSQRRGDEQYF
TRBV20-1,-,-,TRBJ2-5,TGCAGTGCTATACCAGCGGTGTCCTACAATGAGCAGTACTTC,CSAIPAVSYNEQYF
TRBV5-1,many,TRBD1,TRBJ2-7,TGCGCCAGCCGAACTGGACAGGGACGAACCTACGAGCAGTACTTC,CASRTGQGRTYEQYF
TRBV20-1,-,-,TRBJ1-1,TGCAGTGCTAGCTCCGCTGCGGCCTCTGAAGCTTTCTTT,CSASSAAASEAFF
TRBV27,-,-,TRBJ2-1,TGTGCCAGCAGTCCTGACGGGACCCGCTCCTACAATGAGCAGTTCTTC,CASSPDGTRSYNEQFF
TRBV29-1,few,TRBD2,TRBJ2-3,TGCAGCGTTTGCGGGGGGGCGAGAGATACGCAGTATTTT,CSVCGGARDTQYF
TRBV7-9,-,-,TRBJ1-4,TGTGCCAGCAGCTTTCGGACAGCGGATGAAAAACTGTTTTTT,CASSFRTADEKLFF
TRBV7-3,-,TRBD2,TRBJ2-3,TGTGCCAGCAGCTTAGGGACTACCCTCACGCAGTATTTT,CASSLGTTLTQYF
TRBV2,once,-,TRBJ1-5,TGTGCCAGCAGCGACCCGGATCCCCAGCATTTT,CASSDPDPQHF
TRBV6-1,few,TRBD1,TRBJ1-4,TGTGCCAGCAGAACAGGGGGCTCGACTAATGAAAAACTGTTTTTT,CASRTGGSTNEKLFF
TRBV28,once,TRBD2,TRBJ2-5,TGTGCCAGCAGGACTAGCGGGGCGTCTGAGCAGTACTTC,CASRTSGASEQYF
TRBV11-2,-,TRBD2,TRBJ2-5,TGTGCCAGCAGCCCTAGCGGGACTCCGAATCGACAAGAGACCCAGTACTTC,CASSPSGTPNRQETQYF
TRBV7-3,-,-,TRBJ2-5,TGTGCCAGCAGCTTTGATAAGGGGACCCAGTACTTC,CASSFDKGTQYF